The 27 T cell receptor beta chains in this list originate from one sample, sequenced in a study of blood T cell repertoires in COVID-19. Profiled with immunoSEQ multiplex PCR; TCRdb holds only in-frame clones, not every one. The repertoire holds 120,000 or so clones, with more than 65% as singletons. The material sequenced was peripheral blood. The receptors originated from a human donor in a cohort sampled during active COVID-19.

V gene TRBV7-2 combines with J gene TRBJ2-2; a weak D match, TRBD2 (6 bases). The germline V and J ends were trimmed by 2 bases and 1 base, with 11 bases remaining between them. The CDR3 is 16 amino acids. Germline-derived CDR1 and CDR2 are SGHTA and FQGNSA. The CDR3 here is CASSLMAGRNTGELFF. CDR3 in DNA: TGTGCCAGCAGCTTAATGGCGGGGCGGAACACCGGGGAGCTGTTTTTT.

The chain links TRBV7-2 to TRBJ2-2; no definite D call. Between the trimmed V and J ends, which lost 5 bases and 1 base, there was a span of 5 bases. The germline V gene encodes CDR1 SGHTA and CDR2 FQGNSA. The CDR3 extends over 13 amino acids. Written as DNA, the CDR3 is TGTGCCAGCAGCCCTAAGAACACCGGGGAGCTGTTTTTT. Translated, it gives CASSPKNTGELFF.

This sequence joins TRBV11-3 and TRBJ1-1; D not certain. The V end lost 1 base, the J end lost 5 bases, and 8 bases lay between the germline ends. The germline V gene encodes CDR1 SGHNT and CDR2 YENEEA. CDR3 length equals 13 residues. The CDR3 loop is CASSLGTNTEAFF. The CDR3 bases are TGTGCCAGCAGCTTAGGCACTAATACTGAAGCTTTCTTT.

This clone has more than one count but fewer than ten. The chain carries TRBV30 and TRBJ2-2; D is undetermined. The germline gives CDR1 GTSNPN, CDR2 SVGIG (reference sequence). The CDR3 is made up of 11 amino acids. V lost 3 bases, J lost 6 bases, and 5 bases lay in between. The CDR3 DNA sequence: TGTGCCTGGAGCTTCTCCGGGGAGCTGTTTTTT. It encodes CAWSFSGELFF.

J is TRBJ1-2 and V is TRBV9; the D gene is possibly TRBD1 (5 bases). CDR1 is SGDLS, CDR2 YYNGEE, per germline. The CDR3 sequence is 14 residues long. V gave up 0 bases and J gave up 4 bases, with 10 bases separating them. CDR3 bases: TGTGCCAGCAGCGTAGATCAAGACAGCTATGGCTACACCTTC. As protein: CASSVDQDSYGYTF.

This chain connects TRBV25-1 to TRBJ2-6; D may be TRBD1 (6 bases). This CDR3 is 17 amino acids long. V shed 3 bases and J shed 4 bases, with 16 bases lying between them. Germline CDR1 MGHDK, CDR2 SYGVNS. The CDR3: CASSDYYREGGANVLTF. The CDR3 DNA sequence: TGTGCCAGCAGTGATTATTACAGGGAAGGAGGGGCCAACGTCCTGACTTTC. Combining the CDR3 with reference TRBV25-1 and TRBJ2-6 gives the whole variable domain EADIYQTPRYLVIGTGKKITLECSQTMGHDKMYWYQQDPGMELHLIHYSYGVNSTEKGDLSSESTVSRIRTEHFPLTLESARPSHTSQYLCASSDYYREGGANVLTFGAGSRLTVL.

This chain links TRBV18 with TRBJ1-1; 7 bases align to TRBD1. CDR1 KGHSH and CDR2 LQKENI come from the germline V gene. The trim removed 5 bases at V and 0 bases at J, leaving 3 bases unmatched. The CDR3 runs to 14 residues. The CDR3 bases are TGTGCCAGCTCAACAACAGGGGTGAACACTGAAGCTTTCTTT. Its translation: CASSTTGVNTEAFF.

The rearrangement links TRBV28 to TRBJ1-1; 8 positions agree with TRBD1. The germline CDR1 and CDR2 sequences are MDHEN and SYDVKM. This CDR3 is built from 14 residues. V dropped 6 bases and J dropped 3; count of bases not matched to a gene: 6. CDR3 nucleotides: TGTGCCAGCAGAAGATACAGGGGGGACACTGAAGCTTTCTTT. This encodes CASRRYRGDTEAFF. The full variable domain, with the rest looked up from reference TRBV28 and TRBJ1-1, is DVKVTQSSRYLVKRTGEKVFLECVQDMDHENMFWYRQDPGLGLRLIYFSYDVKMKEKGDIPEGYSVSREKKERFSLILESASTNQTSMYLCASRRYRGDTEAFFGQGTRLTVV.

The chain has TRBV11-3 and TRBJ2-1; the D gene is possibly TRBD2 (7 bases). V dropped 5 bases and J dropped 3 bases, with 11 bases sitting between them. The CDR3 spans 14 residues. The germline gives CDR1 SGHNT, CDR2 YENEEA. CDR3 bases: TGTGCCAGCAGCCAAGGGGGGGACTACAATGAGCAGTTCTTC. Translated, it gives CASSQGGDYNEQFF.

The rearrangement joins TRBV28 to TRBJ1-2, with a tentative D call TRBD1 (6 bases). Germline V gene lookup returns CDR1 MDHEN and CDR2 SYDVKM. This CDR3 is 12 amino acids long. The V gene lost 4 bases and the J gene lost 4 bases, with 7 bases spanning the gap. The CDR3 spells CASSWTVYGYTF. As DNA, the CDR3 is TGTGCCAGCAGTTGGACAGTCTATGGCTACACCTTC.

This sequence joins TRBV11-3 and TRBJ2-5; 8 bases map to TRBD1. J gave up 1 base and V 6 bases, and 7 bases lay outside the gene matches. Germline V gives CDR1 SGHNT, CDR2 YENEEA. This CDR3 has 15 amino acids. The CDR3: CASSPLDRGQETQYF. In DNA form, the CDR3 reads TGTGCCAGCAGTCCCCTTGACAGGGGCCAAGAGACCCAGTACTTC.

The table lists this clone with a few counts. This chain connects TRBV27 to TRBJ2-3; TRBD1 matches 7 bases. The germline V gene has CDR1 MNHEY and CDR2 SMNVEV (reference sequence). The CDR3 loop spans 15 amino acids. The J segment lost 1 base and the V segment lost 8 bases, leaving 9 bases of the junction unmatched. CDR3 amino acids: CASVRQTGRTDTQYF. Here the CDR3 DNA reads TGTGCCAGCGTCCGACAGACAGGGCGCACAGATACGCAGTATTTT.

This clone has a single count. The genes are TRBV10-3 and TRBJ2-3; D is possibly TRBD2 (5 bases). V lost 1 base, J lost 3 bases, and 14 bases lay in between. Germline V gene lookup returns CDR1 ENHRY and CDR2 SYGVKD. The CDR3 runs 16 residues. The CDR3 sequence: CAISEYGARVTDTQYF. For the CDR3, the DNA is TGTGCCATCAGTGAGTACGGCGCGAGGGTAACAGATACGCAGTATTTT.

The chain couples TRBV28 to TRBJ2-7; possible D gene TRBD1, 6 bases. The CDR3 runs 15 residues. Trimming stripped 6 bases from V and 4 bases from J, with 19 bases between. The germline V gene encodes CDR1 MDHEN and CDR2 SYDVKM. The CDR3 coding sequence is TGTGCCAGCAGCCCCCCCGGACAGTTTGGGTACGAGCAGTACTTC. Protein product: CASSPPGQFGYEQYF.

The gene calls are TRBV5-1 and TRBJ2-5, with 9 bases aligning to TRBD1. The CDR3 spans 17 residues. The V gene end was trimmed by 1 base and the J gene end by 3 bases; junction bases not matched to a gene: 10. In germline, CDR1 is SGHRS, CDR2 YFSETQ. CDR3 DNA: TGCGCCAGCAGCTTGTTCTCTTCCGGGACAGGGAAAGAGACCCAGTACTTC. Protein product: CASSLFSSGTGKETQYF.

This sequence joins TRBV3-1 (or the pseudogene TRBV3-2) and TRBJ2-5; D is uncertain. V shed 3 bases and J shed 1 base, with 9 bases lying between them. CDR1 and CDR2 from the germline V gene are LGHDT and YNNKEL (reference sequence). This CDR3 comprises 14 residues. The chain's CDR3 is CASSHLAVQETQYF. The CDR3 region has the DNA TGTGCCAGCAGCCACTTAGCAGTCCAAGAGACCCAGTACTTC.

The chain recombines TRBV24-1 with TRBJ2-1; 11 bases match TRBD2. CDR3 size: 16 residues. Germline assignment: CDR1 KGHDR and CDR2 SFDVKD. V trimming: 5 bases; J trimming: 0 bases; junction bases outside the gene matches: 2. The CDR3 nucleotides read TGTGCCACCAGTGGTACTAGCGGGAGCTCCTACAATGAGCAGTTCTTC. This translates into CATSGTSGSSYNEQFF.

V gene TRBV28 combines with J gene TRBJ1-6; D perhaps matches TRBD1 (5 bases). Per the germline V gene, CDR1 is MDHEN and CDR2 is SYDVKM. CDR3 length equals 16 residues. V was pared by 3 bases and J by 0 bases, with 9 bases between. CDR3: CASSFGRASYNSPLHF. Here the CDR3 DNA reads TGTGCCAGCAGTTTCGGCAGGGCCTCCTATAATTCACCCCTCCACTTT.

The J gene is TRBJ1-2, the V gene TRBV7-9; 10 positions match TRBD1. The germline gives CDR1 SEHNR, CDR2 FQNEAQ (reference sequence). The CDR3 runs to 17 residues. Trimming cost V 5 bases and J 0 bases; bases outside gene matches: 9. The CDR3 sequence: CASSVPGQGNTNYGYTF. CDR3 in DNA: TGTGCCAGCAGCGTACCGGGACAGGGGAACACTAACTATGGCTACACCTTC.

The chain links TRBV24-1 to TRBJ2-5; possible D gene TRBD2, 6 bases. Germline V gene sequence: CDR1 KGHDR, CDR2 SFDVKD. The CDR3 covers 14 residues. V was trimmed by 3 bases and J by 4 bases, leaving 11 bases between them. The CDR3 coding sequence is TGTGCCACCAGTGATAGGCGGGGATCAGAGACCCAGTACTTC. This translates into CATSDRRGSETQYF.

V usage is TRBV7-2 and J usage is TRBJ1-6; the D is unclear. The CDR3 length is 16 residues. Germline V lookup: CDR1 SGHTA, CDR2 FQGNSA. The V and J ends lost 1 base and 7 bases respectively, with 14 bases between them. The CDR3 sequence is CASSLGFAPKNSPLHF. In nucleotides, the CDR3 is TGTGCCAGCAGCTTAGGGTTTGCCCCTAAAAATTCACCCCTCCACTTT.

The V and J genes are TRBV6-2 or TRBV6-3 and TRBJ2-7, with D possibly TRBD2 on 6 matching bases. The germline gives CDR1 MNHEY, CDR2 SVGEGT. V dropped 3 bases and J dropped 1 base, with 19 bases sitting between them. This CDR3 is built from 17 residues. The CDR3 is CASSYPGAGRTSYEQYF. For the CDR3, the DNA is TGTGCCAGCAGTTATCCGGGAGCGGGTAGAACTTCCTACGAGCAGTACTTC.

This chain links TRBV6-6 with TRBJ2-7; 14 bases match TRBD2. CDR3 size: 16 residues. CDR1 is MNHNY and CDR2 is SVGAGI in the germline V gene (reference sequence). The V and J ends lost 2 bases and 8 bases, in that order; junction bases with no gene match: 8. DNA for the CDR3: TGTGCCAGCAGTTACCGTCCGGGACTAGCGGGGGCCAAGCAGTACTTC. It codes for CASSYRPGLAGAKQYF.

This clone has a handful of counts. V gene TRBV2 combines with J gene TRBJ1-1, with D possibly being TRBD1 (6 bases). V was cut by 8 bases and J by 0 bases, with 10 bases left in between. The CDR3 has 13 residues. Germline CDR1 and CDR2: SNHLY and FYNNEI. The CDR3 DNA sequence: TGTGCCAGCCACAGGGACGTGAACACTGAAGCTTTCTTT. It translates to CASHRDVNTEAFF.

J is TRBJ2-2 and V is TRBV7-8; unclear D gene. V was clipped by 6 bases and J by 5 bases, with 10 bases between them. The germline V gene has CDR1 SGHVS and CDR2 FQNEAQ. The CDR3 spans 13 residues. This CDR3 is CASRQTTTGELFF. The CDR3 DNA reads TGTGCCAGCAGACAGACAACGACCGGGGAGCTGTTTTTT.

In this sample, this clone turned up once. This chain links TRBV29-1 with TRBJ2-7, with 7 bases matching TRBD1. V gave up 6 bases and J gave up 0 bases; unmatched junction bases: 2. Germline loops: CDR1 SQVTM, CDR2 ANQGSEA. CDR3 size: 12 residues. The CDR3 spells CSVGTASYEQYF. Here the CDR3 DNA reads TGCAGCGTGGGGACAGCCTCCTACGAGCAGTACTTC.

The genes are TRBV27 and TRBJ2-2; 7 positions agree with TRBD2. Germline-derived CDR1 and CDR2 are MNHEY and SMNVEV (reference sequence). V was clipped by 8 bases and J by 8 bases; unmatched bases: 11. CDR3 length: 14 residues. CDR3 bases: TGTGCCAGCCAGGCACTGGGGGGGTTTGGGGAGCTGTTTTTT. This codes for CASQALGGFGELFF.